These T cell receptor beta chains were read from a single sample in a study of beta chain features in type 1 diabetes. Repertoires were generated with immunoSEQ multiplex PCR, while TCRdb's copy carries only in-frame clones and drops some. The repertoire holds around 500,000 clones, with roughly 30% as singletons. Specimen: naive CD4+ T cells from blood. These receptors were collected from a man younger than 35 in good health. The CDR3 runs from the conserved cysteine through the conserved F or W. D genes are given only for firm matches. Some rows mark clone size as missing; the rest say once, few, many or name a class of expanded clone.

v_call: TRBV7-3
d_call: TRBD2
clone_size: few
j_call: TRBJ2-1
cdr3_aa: CASSSPGTSPGDEQFF
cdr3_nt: TGTGCCAGCAGCTCTCCCGGGACTAGCCCGGGGGATGAGCAGTTCTTC

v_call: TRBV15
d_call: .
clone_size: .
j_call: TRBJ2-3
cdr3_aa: CATSRDHWGGTDTQYF
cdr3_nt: TGTGCCACCAGCAGAGATCATTGGGGGGGCACGGATACGCAGTATTTT

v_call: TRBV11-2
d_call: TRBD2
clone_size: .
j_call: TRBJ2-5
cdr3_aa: CASSLGGLAGAETQYF
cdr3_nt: TGTGCCAGCAGCTTAGGGGGACTAGCGGGAGCAGAGACCCAGTACTTC

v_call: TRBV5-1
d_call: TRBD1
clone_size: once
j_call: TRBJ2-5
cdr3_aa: CASSLVGQEMTQYF
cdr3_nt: TGCGCCAGCAGCTTGGTGGGACAGGAAATGACCCAGTACTTC

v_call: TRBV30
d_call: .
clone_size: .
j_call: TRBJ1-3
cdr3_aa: CAWTLGGNGNTIYF
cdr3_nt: TGTGCCTGGACCCTCGGTGGTAATGGAAACACCATATATTTT

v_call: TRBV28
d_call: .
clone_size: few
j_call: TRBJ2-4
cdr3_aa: CASSTTGTAKNIQYF
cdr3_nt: TGTGCCAGCAGTACCACAGGGACGGCCAAAAACATTCAGTACTTC

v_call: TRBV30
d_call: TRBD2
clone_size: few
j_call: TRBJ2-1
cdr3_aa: CAWAPSGSIEQFF
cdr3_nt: TGTGCCTGGGCCCCCAGCGGGAGCATCGAGCAGTTCTTC

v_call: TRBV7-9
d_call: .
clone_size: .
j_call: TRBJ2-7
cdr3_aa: CASSWVDRDSEQYF
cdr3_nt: TGTGCCAGCAGCTGGGTAGACAGGGACTCCGAGCAGTACTTC

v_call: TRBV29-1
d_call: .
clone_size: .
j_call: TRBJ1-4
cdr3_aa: CSVLPGTKNEKLFF
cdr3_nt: TGCAGCGTTCTACCGGGGACTAAGAATGAAAAACTGTTTTTT

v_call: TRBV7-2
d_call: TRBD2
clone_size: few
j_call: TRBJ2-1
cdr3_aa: CASSSTSGSASYNEQFF
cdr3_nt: TGTGCCAGCAGCTCGACTAGCGGGAGCGCGTCCTACAATGAGCAGTTCTTC

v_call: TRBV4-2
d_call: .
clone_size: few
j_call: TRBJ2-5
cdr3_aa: CASSNHDFLKYQETQYF
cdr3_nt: TGTGCCAGCAGCAATCATGACTTCCTCAAGTACCAAGAGACCCAGTACTTC

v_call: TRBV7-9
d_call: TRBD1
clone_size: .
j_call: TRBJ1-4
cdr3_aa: CASSFIGGVEKLFF
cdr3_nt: TGTGCCAGCAGCTTCATAGGGGGCGTTGAAAAACTGTTTTTT

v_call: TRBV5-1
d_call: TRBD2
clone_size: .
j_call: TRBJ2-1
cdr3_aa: CASSSLGLAGYNEQFF
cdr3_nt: TGCGCCAGCAGCTCCCTAGGTTTAGCGGGATACAATGAGCAGTTCTTC

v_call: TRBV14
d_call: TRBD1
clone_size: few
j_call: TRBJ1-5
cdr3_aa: CASSHDRGWQPQHF
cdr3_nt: TGTGCCAGCAGCCACGACAGGGGATGGCAGCCCCAGCATTTT

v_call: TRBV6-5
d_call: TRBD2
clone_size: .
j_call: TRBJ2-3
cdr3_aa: CASSYLAGSDTQYF
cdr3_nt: TGTGCCAGCAGTTATCTAGCGGGATCAGATACGCAGTATTTT

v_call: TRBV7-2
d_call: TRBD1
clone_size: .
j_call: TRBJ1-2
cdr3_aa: CASSYTGTGAFYGYTF
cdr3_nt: TGTGCCAGCAGCTACACCGGGACAGGCGCCTTCTATGGCTACACCTTC

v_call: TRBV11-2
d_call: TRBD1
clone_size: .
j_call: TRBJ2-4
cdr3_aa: CASSPRTGGTKNIQYF
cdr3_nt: TGTGCCAGCAGCCCAAGGACAGGGGGAACCAAAAACATTCAGTACTTC

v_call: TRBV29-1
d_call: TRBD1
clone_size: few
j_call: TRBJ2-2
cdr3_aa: CSTTGGQNTGELFF
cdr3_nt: TGCAGCACCACAGGGGGCCAGAACACCGGGGAGCTGTTTTTT

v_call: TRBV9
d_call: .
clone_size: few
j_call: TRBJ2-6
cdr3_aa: CASSLASGANVLTF
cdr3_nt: TGTGCCAGCAGCTTAGCTTCCGGGGCCAACGTCCTGACTTTC

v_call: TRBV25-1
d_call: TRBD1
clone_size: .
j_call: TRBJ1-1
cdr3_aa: CASSEYGQGRTEAFF
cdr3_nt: TGTGCCAGCAGTGAATATGGACAGGGCCGCACTGAAGCTTTCTTT

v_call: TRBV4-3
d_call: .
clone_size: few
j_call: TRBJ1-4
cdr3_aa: CASSQVFPDRLNEKLFF
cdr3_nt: TGCGCCAGCAGCCAAGTGTTCCCGGACAGATTAAATGAAAAACTGTTTTTT

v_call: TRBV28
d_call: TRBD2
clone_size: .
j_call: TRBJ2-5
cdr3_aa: CASSLRGGLAGAETQYF
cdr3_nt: TGTGCCAGCAGCCTTCGTGGGGGACTAGCGGGAGCGGAGACCCAGTACTTC

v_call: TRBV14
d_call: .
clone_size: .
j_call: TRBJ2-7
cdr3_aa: CASSQDLWPPNTYEQYF
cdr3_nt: TGTGCCAGCAGCCAAGACCTATGGCCCCCAAACACCTACGAGCAGTACTTC

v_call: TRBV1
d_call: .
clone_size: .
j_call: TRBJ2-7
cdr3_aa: CTSSQGVITYEQYF
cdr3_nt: TGCACCAGCAGCCAAGGTGTCATAACCTACGAGCAGTACTTC

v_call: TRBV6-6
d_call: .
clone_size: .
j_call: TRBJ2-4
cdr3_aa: CASSRGLSKNIQYF
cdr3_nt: TGTGCCAGCAGTAGAGGGTTGTCCAAAAACATTCAGTACTTC

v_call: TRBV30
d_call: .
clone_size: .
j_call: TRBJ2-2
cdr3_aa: CAWGRQTNTGELFF
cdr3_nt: TGTGCCTGGGGCAGACAGACGAACACCGGGGAGCTGTTTTTT

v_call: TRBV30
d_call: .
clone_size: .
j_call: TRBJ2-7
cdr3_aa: CAAQEGDGHEQYF
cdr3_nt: TGTGCCGCGCAAGAGGGCGACGGGCACGAGCAGTACTTC

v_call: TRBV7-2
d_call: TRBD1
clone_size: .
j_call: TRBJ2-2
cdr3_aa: CASSFSGGTGELFF
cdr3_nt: TGTGCCAGCAGCTTCTCAGGGGGCACCGGGGAGCTGTTTTTT

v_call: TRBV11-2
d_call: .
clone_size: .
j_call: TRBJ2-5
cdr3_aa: CASSLVSASQETQYF
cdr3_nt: TGTGCCAGCAGCTTAGTTTCGGCGTCACAAGAGACCCAGTACTTC